This T cell receptor (beta chain) emerged from a study of Graves' ophthalmopathy and Graves' hyperthyroidism. About the study: Pretreatment peripheral blood was obtained at initial diagnosis.

Amplification of the TCR beta CDR3 regions used RNA transcripts (as template). An opening RT-PCR round employed HTBI primers and preceded a second-round multiplex PCR. TCRdb used MiXCR to reprocess the multiplex PCR reads, holding one entry per CDR3 protein. Here the sample spans roughly 380,000 distinct CDR3 sequences, less than 20% being singletons. The sample consisted of peripheral blood. The clonotype originates from a woman in her late teens or twenties with stable Graves' hyperthyroidism.

CDR3 sequence: CATSRDLDGSKAFF. The CDR3 coding sequence is TGTGCCACCAGCAGAGATCTTGACGGTTCGAAAGCTTTCTTT. This sequence joins TRBV15 and TRBJ1-1, with D uncertain. The CDR3 totals 14 residues. V lost 0 bases and J lost 9, with 14 bases in between. Germline CDR1 reads LNHNV; CDR2 reads YYDKDF (reference sequence).